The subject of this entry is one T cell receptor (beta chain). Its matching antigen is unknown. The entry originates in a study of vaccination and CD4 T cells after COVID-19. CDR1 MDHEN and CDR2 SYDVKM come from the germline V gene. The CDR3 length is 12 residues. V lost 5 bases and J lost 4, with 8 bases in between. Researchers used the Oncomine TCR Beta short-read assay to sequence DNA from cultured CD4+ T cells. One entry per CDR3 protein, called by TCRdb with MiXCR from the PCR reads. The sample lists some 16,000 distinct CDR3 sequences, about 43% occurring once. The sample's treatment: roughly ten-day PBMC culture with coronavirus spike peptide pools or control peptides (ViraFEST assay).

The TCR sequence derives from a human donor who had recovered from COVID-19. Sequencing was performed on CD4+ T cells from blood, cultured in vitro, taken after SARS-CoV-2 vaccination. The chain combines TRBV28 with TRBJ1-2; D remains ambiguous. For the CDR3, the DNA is TGTGCCAGCAGTACGATGCTCTATGGCTACACCTTC. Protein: CASSTMLYGYTF.